This T cell receptor beta chain was observed in a study of blood T cell repertoires in COVID-19. The CDR3 loop spans 14 amino acids. Germline values: CDR1 SGHDN, CDR2 FVKESK. Trimming shortened V by 0 bases and J by 1 base, and 7 bases separated the two germline ends. The protocol was immunoSEQ multiplex PCR, while the TCRdb copy is restricted to in-frame clones and leaves out a portion. The table lists 150,000 to 180,000 clones, around 85% of them singletons, with approximately 0.6% in the top ten. Sample: peripheral blood. The chain couples TRBV14 to TRBJ2-7; no clear D gene. The clonotype originates from a man aged 55 to 70 with COVID-19, enrolled during active disease. CDR3 residues: CASSQDRISYEQYF. DNA of the CDR3: TGTGCCAGCAGCCAAGACAGGATATCCTACGAGCAGTACTTC.